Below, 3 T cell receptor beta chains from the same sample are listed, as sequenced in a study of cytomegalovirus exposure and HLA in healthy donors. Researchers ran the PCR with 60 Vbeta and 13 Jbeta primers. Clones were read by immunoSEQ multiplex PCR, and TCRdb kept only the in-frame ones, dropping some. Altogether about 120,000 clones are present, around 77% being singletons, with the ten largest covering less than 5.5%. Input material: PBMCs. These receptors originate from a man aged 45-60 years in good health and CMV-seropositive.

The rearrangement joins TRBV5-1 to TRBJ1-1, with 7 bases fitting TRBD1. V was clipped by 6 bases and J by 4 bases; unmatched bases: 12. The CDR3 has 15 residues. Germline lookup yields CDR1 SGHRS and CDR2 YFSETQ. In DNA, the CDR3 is TGCGCCAGCAAGGAGAAGGACAAGGGGGCCACTGAAGCTTTCTTT. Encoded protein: CASKEKDKGATEAFF.

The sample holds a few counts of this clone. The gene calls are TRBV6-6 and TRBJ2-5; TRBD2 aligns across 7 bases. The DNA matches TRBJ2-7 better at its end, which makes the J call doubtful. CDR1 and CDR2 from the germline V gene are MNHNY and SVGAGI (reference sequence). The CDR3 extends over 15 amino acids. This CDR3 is CASSSRAGVSYEQYF. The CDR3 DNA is TGTGCCAGCAGTTCCAGGGCGGGAGTTTCCTACGAGCAGTACTTC.

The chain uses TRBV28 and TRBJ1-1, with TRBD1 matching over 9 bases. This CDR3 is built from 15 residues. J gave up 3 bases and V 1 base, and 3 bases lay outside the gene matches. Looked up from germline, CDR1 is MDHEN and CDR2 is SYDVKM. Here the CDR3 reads CASSLFNRGHTEAFF. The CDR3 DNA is TGTGCCAGCAGTTTATTTAACAGGGGGCACACTGAAGCTTTCTTT.